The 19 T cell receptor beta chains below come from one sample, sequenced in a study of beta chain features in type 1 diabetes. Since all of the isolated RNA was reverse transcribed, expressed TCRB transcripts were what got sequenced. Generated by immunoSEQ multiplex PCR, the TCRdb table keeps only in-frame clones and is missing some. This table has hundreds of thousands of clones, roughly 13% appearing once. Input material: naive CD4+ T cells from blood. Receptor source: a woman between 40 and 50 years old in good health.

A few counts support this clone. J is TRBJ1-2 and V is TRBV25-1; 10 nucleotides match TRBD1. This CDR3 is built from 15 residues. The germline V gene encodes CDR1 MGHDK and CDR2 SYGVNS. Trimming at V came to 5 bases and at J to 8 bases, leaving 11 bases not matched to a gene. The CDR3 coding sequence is TGTGCCAGCAGTAAGCCCGGGACAGGGGTTTACGGCTACACCTTC. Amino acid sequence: CASSKPGTGVYGYTF.

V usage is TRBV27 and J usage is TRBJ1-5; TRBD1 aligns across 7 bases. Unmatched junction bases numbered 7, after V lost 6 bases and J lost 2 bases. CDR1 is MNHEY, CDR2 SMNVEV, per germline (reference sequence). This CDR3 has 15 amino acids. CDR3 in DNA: TGTGCCAGCAGCTACGAAGGACAGGGCAATCAGCCCCAGCATTTT. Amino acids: CASSYEGQGNQPQHF.

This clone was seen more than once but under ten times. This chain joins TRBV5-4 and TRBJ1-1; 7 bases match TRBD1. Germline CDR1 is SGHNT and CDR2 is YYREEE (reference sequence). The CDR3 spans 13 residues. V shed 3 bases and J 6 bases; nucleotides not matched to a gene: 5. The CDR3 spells CASSSRQGAEAFF. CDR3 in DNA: TGTGCCAGCAGCTCTCGACAGGGCGCTGAAGCTTTCTTT.

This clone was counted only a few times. The CDR3, as DNA: TGTGCCAGCAGTCGCGGTGGGGGGAGCAATCAGCCCCAGCATTTT. Amino acid sequence: CASSRGGGSNQPQHF. This chain joins TRBV25-1 and TRBJ1-5; D possibly corresponds to TRBD1 (5 bases). Trimming took 5 bases from V and 1 from J, leaving 12 bases between them. Germline V gene data show CDR1 as MGHDK and CDR2 as SYGVNS. The length of the CDR3 is 15 residues.

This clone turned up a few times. CDR3 residues: CSADTIYEQYF. The CDR3 DNA reads TGCAGTGCGGACACGATCTACGAGCAGTACTTC. The gene calls are TRBV20-1 and TRBJ2-7; tentatively, D is TRBD1 (5 bases). The CDR3 has 11 amino acids. V lost 6 bases and J lost 3, with 9 bases in between. CDR1 is DFQATT and CDR2 is SNEGSKA in the germline V gene (reference sequence).

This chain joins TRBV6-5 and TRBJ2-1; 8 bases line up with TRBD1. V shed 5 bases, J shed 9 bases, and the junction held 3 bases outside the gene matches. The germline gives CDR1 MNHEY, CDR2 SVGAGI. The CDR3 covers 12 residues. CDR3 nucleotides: TGTGCCAGCAGTCTGCAGGGGGCTGAGCAGTTCTTC. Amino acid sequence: CASSLQGAEQFF.

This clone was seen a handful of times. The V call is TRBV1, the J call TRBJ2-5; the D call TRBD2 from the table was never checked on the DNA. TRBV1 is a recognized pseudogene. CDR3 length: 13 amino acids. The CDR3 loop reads CTSSGADLGTQYF. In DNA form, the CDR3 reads TGCACCAGCAGCGGAGCGGATTTGGGGACCCAGTACTTC.

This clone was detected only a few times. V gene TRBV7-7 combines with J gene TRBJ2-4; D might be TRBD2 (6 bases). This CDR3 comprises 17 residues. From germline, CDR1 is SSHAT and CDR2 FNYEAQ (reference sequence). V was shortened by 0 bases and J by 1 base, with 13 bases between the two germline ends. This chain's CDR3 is CASSLAGGGRAKNIQYF. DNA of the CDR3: TGTGCCAGCAGCTTAGCAGGAGGAGGGCGTGCCAAAAACATTCAGTACTTC. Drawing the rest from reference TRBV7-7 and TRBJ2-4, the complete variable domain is GAGVSQSPRYKVTKRGQDVTLRCDPISSHATLYWYQQALGQGPEFLTYFNYEAQPDKSGLPSDRFSAERPEGSISTLTIQRTEQRDSAMYRCASSLAGGGRAKNIQYFGAGTRLSVL.

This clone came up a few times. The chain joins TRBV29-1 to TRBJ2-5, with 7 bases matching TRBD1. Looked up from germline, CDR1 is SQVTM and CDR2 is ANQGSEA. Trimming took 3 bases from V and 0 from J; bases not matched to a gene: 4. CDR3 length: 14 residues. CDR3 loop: CSVDRDRDQETQYF. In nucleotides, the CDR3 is TGCAGCGTTGACCGGGACAGAGACCAAGAGACCCAGTACTTC.

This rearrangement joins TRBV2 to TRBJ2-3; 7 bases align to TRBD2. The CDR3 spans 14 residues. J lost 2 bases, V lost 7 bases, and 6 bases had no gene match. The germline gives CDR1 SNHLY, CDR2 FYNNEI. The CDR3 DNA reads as TGTGCCAGCATCTCTAGCGGCCTCACAGATACGCAGTATTTT. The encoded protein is CASISSGLTDTQYF.

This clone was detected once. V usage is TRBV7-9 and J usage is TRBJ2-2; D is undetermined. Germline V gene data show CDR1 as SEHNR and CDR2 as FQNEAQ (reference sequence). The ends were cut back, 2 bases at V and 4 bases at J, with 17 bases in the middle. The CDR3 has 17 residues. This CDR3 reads CASSLRLGLPPTGELFF. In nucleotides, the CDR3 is TGTGCCAGCAGCTTACGCTTGGGCTTACCGCCCACCGGGGAGCTGTTTTTT.

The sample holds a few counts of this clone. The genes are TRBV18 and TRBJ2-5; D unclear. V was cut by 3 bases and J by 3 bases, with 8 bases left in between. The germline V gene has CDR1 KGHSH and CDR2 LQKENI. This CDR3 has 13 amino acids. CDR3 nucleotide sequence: TGTGCCAGCTCACCCACTAACGAAGAGACCCAGTACTTC. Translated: CASSPTNEETQYF.

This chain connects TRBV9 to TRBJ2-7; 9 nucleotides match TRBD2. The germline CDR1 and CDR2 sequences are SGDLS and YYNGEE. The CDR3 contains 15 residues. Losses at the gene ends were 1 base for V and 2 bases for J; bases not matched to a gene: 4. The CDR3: CASSVRGGGAYEQYF. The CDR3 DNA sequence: TGTGCCAGCAGCGTACGCGGCGGGGGGGCCTACGAGCAGTACTTC.

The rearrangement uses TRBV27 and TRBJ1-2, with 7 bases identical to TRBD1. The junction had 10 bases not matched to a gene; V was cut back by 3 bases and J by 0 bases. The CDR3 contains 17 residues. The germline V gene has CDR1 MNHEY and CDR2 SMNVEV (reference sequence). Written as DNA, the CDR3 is TGTGCCAGCAGTTTTATCACACGGGACAGATCTAACTATGGCTACACCTTC. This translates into CASSFITRDRSNYGYTF.

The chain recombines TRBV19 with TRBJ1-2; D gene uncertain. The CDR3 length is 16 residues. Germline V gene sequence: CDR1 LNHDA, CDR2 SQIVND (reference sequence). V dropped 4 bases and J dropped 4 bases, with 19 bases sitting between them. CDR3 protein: CASSKEPRGFGYGYTF. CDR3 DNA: TGTGCCAGTAGTAAGGAACCTCGGGGATTTGGCTATGGCTACACCTTC.

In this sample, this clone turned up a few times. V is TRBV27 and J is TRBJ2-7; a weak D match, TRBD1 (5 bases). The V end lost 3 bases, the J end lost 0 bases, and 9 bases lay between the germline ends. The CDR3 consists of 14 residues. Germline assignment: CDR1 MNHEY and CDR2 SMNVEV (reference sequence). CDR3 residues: CASSFYDSSYEQYF. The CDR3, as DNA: TGTGCCAGCAGTTTCTATGACAGCTCCTACGAGCAGTACTTC.

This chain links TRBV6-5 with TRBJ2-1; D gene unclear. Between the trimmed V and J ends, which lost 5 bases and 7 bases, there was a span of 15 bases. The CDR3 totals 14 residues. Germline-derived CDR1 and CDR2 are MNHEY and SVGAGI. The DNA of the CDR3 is TGTGCCAGCAGTACACCGGGTCATGGAAATGAGCAGTTCTTC. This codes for CASSTPGHGNEQFF.

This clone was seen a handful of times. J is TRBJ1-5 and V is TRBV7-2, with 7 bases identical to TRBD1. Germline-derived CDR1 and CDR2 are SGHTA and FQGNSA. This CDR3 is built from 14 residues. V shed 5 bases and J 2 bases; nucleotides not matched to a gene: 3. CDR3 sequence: CASSRGQGNQPQHF. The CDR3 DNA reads TGTGCCAGCAGCCGAGGACAGGGCAATCAGCCCCAGCATTTT.

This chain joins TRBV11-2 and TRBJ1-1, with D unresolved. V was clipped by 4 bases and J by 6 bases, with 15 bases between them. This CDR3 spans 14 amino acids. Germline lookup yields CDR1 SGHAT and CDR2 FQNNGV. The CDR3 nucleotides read TGTGCCAGCAGCTCCCGGAAGAGGATGGCTGAAGCTTTCTTT. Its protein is CASSSRKRMAEAFF.